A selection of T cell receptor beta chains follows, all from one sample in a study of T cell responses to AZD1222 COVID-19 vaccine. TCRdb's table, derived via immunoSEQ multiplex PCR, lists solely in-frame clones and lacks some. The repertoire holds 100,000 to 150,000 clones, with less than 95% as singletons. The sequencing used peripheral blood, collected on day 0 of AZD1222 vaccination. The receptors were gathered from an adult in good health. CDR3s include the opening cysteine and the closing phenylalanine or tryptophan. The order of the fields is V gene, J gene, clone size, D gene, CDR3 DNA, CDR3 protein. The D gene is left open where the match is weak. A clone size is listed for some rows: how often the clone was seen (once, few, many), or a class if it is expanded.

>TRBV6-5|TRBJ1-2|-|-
TGTGCCAGCAGTTGGGACACAGACTATGGCTACACCTTC
CASSWDTDYGYTF
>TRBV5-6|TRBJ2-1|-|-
TGTGCCAGCAGCTTGGGGGGATTCAATGAGCAGTTCTTC
CASSLGGFNEQFF
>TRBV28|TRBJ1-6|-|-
TGTGCCAGCAGTTCAGTAGTGAGGACAGTCGATAATTCACCCCTCCACTTT
CASSSVVRTVDNSPLHF
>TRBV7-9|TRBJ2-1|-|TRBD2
TGTGCCAGCAGCTCCACTACTAGCGGGGGGGAGCCTCCCTACAATGAGCAGTTCTTC
CASSSTTSGGEPPYNEQFF
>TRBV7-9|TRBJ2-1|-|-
TGTGCCAGCAGCCCTGAAGGGACACGGTACAATGAGCAGTTCTTC
CASSPEGTRYNEQFF
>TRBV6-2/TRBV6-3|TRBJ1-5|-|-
TGTGCCAGCAGCCCGGGGGAAGAGGGCCCTCAGCCCCAGCATTTT
CASSPGEEGPQPQHF
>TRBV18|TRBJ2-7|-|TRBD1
TGTGCCAGCTCACCCTTGGGACAGGGGGCTTGGGAGCAGTACTTC
CASSPLGQGAWEQYF
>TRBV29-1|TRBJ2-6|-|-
TGCAGCGTTGAACGGACGACTGGGGCCAACGTCCTGACTTTC
CSVERTTGANVLTF
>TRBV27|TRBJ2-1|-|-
TGTGCCAGCAGTGAAAGGCCCTTCTACTTTAGCTCCTACAATGAGCAGTTCTTC
CASSERPFYFSSYNEQFF
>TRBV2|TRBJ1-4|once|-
TGTGCCAGCAGTGATGAAAAACTGTTTTTT
CASSDEKLFF
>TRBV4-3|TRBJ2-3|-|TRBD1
TGCGCCAGCAGCCAAGACAGGGGGAGCACAGATACGCAGTATTTT
CASSQDRGSTDTQYF
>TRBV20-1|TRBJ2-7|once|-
TGCAGTGCTAGTAGGTGGGCAGGCTCCTACGAGCAGTACTTC
CSASRWAGSYEQYF
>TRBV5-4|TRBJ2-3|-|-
TGTGCCAGCAGCCTCCTTATTGATGCAGCAGATACGCAGTATTTT
CASSLLIDAADTQYF
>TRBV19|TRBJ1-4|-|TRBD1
TGTGCCAGTACCGGGGGACAGGGGGCTACGAATGAAAAACTGTTTTTT
CASTGGQGATNEKLFF
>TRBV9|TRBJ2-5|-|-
TGTGCCAGCAGCGTAGGTTTCAGGACTGGGGAGACCCAGTACTTC
CASSVGFRTGETQYF
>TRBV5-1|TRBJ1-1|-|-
TGCGCCAGCAGCTCGACCGGGACGACAGTCACTGAAGCTTTCTTT
CASSSTGTTVTEAFF
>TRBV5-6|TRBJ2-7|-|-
TGTGCCAGCAGCTTCGGACAGACATCCCCCGGTCCAGACGAGCAGTACTTC
CASSFGQTSPGPDEQYF
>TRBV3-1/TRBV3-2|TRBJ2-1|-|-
TGTGCCAGCAGCCAAGATTCCCTTCTCGAGCAGTTCTTC
CASSQDSLLEQFF
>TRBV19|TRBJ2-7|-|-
TGTGCCAGTAGTATAGGGCAGGGAGCCTACGAGCAGTACTTC
CASSIGQGAYEQYF
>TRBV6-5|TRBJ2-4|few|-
TGTGCCAGCAGTTACTCGGAGGGTAACATTCAGTACTTC
CASSYSEGNIQYF
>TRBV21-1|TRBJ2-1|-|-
TGTGCCAGCAGCAACTCCGGGCGGACCTACAATGAGCAGTTCTTC
CASSNSGRTYNEQFF
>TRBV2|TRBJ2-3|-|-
TGTGCCAGCAGTGATCCGAGGGCGCAGTATTTT
CASSDPRAQYF
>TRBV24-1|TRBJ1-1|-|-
TGTGCCACCAGTGGCCCTGGGATGAACACTGAAGCTTTCTTT
CATSGPGMNTEAFF
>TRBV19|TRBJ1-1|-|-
TGTGCCAGTACCCTGGGGGAAGCCTTGGGGAACACTGAAGCTTTCTTT
CASTLGEALGNTEAFF